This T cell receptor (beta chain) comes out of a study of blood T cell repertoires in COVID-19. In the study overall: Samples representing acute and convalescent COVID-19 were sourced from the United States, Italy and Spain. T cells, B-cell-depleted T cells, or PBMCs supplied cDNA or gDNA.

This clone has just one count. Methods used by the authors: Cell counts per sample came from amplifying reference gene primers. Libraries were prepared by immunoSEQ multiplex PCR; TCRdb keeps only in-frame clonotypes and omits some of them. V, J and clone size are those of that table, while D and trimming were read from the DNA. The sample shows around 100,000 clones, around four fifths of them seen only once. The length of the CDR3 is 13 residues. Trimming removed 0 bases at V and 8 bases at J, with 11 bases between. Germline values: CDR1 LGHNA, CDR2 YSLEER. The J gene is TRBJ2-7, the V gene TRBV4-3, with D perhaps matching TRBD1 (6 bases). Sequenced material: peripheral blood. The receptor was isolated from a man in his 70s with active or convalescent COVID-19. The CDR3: CASSQELGAKQYF. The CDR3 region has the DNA TGCGCCAGCAGCCAAGAGTTGGGGGCCAAGCAGTACTTC.